This T cell receptor (beta chain) emerged from a study of siplizumab effects on memory and regulatory T cells. Study-level findings and limits: Solely a minor proportion of alloreactive clones could be assigned to unstimulated subsets. Naive-or-memory phenotypes were unassignable for roughly 80-96% of proliferating CD4+ or CD8+ clones.

This CDR3 is 17 amino acids long. The V gene end was trimmed by 0 bases and the J gene end by 2 bases; junction bases not matched to a gene: 4. Per the germline V gene, CDR1 is SGHRS and CDR2 is YFSETQ. The sample holds one count of this clone. Its target is not known. Clones were read by immunoSEQ multiplex PCR, and TCRdb kept only the in-frame ones, dropping some. The data hold some 100,000 clones, with about 94% observed a single time. This chain uses TRBV5-1 with TRBJ2-3; 12 bases agree with TRBD2. The receptor comes from a human donor in good health. Material: non-Treg CD4+ T cells sorted from blood. The CDR3 spells CASSLVTSGRVTDTQYF. CDR3 nucleotide sequence: TGCGCCAGCAGCTTGGTGACTAGCGGGAGAGTCACAGATACGCAGTATTTT.